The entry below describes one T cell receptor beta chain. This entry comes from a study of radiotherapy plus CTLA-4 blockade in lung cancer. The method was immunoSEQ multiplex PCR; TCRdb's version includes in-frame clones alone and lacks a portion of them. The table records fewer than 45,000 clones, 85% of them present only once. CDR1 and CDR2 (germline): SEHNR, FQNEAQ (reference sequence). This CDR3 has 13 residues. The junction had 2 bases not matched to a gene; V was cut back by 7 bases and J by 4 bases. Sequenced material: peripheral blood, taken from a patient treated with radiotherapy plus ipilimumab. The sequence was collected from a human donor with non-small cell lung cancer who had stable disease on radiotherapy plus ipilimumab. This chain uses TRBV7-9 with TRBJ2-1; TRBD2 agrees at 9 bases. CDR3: CASKREVYNEQFF. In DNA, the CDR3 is TGTGCCAGCAAGCGGGAGGTTTACAATGAGCAGTTCTTC.